The text below deals with one TCR beta chain. As yet, its antigen is unknown. The CDR3 consists of 12 residues. From germline, CDR1 is DFQATT and CDR2 SNEGSKA (reference sequence). Between the trimmed V and J ends, which lost 7 bases and 9 bases, there was a span of 19 bases. Peripheral blood CD8+ and CD4+ T cells were profiled by TCR beta sequencing. The control group consisted of healthy donors matched for age and sex. Negative magnetic isolation gave CD8+ and CD4+ cells; FACS enriched CD8+ TEMRA. RNA, at roughly 0.5 to 1 ug, was reverse transcribed with random hexamers. A single record per CDR3 protein comes from TCRdb applying MiXCR to the immunoSEQ multiplex PCR reads. The sample lists fewer than 150,000 distinct CDR3 sequences; 90% to 95% were seen once. This specimen belongs to a study of CD8 T cells in Susac syndrome. General observations from the study: The relatively small number of individuals in the TCR sequencing and HLA analysis was acknowledged by the study.

The sequencing input was CD4+ T cells from PBMCs. The TCR sequence derives from a human donor in good health. The chain links TRBV20-1 to TRBJ2-7; maybe TRBD1 (5 bases). CDR3 bases: TGCAGTGGTGGACAAACGGATACCGGGCAGTACTTC. It yields the protein CSGGQTDTGQYF.